The source of this T cell receptor beta chain is a study of human T cells and chemical hapten exposure. Overall study: Predominantly women, the patients had alopecia areata, totalis or universalis.

Study-level findings and limits: DPC sensitization did not alter TCRs above 1 in 1000 frequency.

The time point is: patch test 1, 2 weeks after DPC sensitization. The sample's treatment: therapeutic diphenylcyclopropenone sensitization with weekly scalp DPC. Germline CDR1 and CDR2: DFQATT and SNEGSKA (reference sequence). CDR3 length equals 13 residues. Via MiXCR, TCRdb re-called the RACE reads, giving one row per CDR3 protein. The data contain fewer than 60,000 distinct CDR3 sequences, around 9% of them singletons. Comment on this clonotype: Its antigen remains unknown.

This sample comprised whole blood, obtained in connection with sensitization to the hapten diphenylcyclopropenone (DPC). The rearrangement uses TRBV20-1 and TRBJ2-7; a possible D gene is TRBD2 (5 bases). The sequence derives from a woman aged 50 to 65 with alopecia areata. Some clones in this sample may be carry-over from other donors' samples. CDR3 loop: CTVPAETTYEQYF. CDR3 DNA sequence: TGCACAGTGCCAGCGGAAACTACTTACGAGCAGTACTTC.